This entry features one T cell receptor (beta chain) sequence. Its antigen is not identified. With 4 bases removed from V and 7 bases from J, the gap between germline ends came to 18 bases. Germline CDR1 is MRHNA and CDR2 is SNTAGT. The CDR3 contains 15 residues. Method: immunoSEQ multiplex PCR; TCRdb's copy keeps in-frame clones and lacks some. Found here are some 120,000 clones, roughly 90% of them singletons; the top ten hold roughly 2%. These data are taken from a study of cytomegalovirus exposure and HLA in healthy donors. Findings of the study overall: It was 150 or so TCR beta chains that were listed as cytomegalovirus-associated. Within the approximately 110 validation repertoires, first-cohort TCR clusters tended to co-occur, according to a later analysis. Using the classifier, cytomegalovirus status was reportedly diagnosed with high specificity and sensitivity.

Specimen: PBMCs. The receptor's source is a woman between 18 and 30 years old in good health and CMV-seronegative. The chain carries TRBV6-4 and TRBJ2-3; possible D gene TRBD2, 5 bases. The CDR3 loop is CASSVLGGTSNTQYF. Here the CDR3 DNA reads TGTGCCAGCAGTGTCCTTGGAGGAACCTCTAATACGCAGTATTTT.